A selection of T cell receptor beta chains follows, all from one sample in a study of graft-versus-host responses after intestinal transplantation. Some clones are missing from TCRdb's copy, which holds only in-frame ones; the method was immunoSEQ multiplex PCR. The sample has about 97,000 clones; around 90% are singletons. The material was PBMCs, obtained approximately 470 days after intestinal transplant. Source of these receptors: a human patient who received an intestinal transplant, so some T cells may come from the graft donor. Both conserved end residues are part of each CDR3.

J gene: TRBJ1-1; V gene: TRBV2; CDR3 protein: CASSEQGYMNTEAFF
J gene: TRBJ2-7; V gene: TRBV10-3; CDR3 protein: CAIRNLAGTSYEQYF
J gene: TRBJ2-6; V gene: TRBV6-5; CDR3 protein: CASSLSRGGANVLTF
J gene: TRBJ1-5; V gene: TRBV5-5; CDR3 protein: CASSLTLYSNQPQHF
J gene: TRBJ1-1; V gene: TRBV6-1; CDR3 protein: CASSEDRPPMNTEAFF
J gene: TRBJ2-7; V gene: TRBV27; CDR3 protein: CASSPGTGRAYEQYF
J gene: TRBJ1-1; V gene: TRBV6-1; CDR3 protein: CASSDRVNTEAFF
J gene: TRBJ1-2; V gene: TRBV19; CDR3 protein: CASSAVQGTGYGYTF
J gene: TRBJ1-1; V gene: TRBV6-5; CDR3 protein: CASSYLAVNTEAFF
J gene: TRBJ2-3; V gene: TRBV27; CDR3 protein: CASSLRGDTQYF
J gene: TRBJ1-6; V gene: TRBV5-1; CDR3 protein: CASSGGQGMGNSPLHF
J gene: TRBJ2-4; V gene: TRBV2; CDR3 protein: CASSEITGDSNIQYF
J gene: TRBJ2-7; V gene: TRBV7-8; CDR3 protein: CASSRGPSDSYEQYF
J gene: TRBJ2-3; V gene: TRBV13; CDR3 protein: CASSPSGSSTDTQYF
J gene: TRBJ2-3; V gene: TRBV6-5; CDR3 protein: CASRRDQRDTQYF
J gene: TRBJ2-7; V gene: TRBV5-1; CDR3 protein: CASSLDHGTYEQYF
J gene: TRBJ2-7; V gene: TRBV7-9; CDR3 protein: CASSFRGEQYF
J gene: TRBJ2-7; V gene: TRBV15; CDR3 protein: CATSRGVDRGSYEQYF
J gene: TRBJ1-1; V gene: TRBV6-4; CDR3 protein: CASSDRVTEAFF
J gene: TRBJ1-2; V gene: TRBV21-1; CDR3 protein: CASRRAGGQSPYGYTF
J gene: TRBJ2-1; V gene: TRBV5-1; CDR3 protein: CASARRGEASGEQFF